One and the same sample provided the 12 T cell receptor beta chains below, sequenced in a study of T cells after somatic rescue of genetic block. Profiled with immunoSEQ multiplex PCR; TCRdb holds only in-frame clones, not every one. This sample yields under 150,000 clones, of which around 90% are seen a single time; 1.4% belongs to the top ten. The sequencing input was peripheral blood mononuclear cells (PBMCs). These receptors were collected from a woman under 30.

The rearrangement joins TRBV4-3 to TRBJ2-5, with TRBD1 identical over 9 bases. The trim removed 0 bases at V and 5 bases at J, leaving 4 bases unmatched. Germline-derived CDR1 and CDR2 are LGHNA and YSLEER. The CDR3 runs to 15 residues. Here the CDR3 DNA reads TGCGCCAGCAGCCAAGAGGGGACAGGGCAGGAGACCCAGTACTTC. Its translation is CASSQEGTGQETQYF.

The rearrangement links TRBV7-9 to TRBJ2-7, with 7 positions matching TRBD1. This CDR3 has 17 residues. Germline assignment: CDR1 SEHNR and CDR2 FQNEAQ (reference sequence). V lost 0 bases, J lost 5 bases, and 13 bases stayed unmatched. The CDR3 sequence: CASSLAPRAGGDHEQYF. CDR3 nucleotides: TGTGCCAGCAGCTTAGCACCTCGGGCAGGGGGAGACCACGAGCAGTACTTC.

This clone was observed once. The chain combines TRBV5-8 with TRBJ2-2, with 8 nucleotides matching TRBD1. The CDR3 sequence is 16 residues long. The germline gives CDR1 SGHTS, CDR2 YDEGEE. V lost 2 bases and J lost 5; bases outside the gene matches: 8. CDR3 amino acids: CASSLEAGGQTGELFF. CDR3 DNA sequence: TGTGCCAGCAGCTTAGAGGCAGGGGGCCAAACCGGGGAGCTGTTTTTT.

This rearrangement joins TRBV9 to TRBJ1-1; no clear D gene. Germline lookup yields CDR1 SGDLS and CDR2 YYNGEE. V lost 3 bases to trimming and J lost 1 base, with 13 bases between them. CDR3 length: 15 amino acids. CDR3 DNA: TGTGCCAGCAGCGGTACTGGGAAGGCGAACACTGAAGCTTTCTTT. The encoded protein is CASSGTGKANTEAFF. The complete variable domain, with remaining parts taken from reference TRBV9 and TRBJ1-1, reads DSGVTQTPKHLITATGQRVTLRCSPRSGDLSVYWYQQSLDQGLQFLIQYYNGEERAKGNILERFSAQQFPDLHSELNLSSLELGDSALYFCASSGTGKANTEAFFGQGTRLTVV.

The chain joins TRBV4-3 to TRBJ2-1; 7 nucleotides match TRBD2. From germline, CDR1 is LGHNA and CDR2 YSLEER. Trimming took 4 bases from V and 3 from J; bases not matched to a gene: 9. This CDR3 comprises 16 residues. The DNA of the CDR3 is TGCGCCAGCAGCCCAGAGTTGGCGGGGGACTACAATGAGCAGTTCTTC. Amino acid sequence: CASSPELAGDYNEQFF.

V and J are TRBV19 and TRBJ2-2, with a weak D call TRBD1 (6 bases). Trimming shortened V by 4 bases and J by 6 bases, and 12 bases separated the two germline ends. The germline gives CDR1 LNHDA, CDR2 SQIVND (reference sequence). CDR3 length: 14 amino acids. CDR3 amino acids: CASSTGQRAGELFF. Written as DNA, the CDR3 is TGTGCCAGTAGTACGGGACAAAGGGCCGGGGAGCTGTTTTTT.

V and J are TRBV19 and TRBJ1-6; D gene uncertain. From germline, CDR1 is LNHDA and CDR2 SQIVND (reference sequence). V lost 1 base, J lost 6 bases, and 7 bases lay in between. CDR3 length: 14 amino acids. The CDR3 DNA reads as TGTGCCAGTAGTATAGGCAGGAGTAATTCACCCCTCCACTTT. It specifies CASSIGRSNSPLHF.

The chain couples TRBV28 to TRBJ1-1, with TRBD1 as a possible D gene (5 bases). CDR1 and CDR2 from the germline V gene are MDHEN and SYDVKM. Deletions cut 7 bases from V and 3 bases from J, with 18 bases between. This CDR3 comprises 15 residues. CDR3 region: CASNSHSGWDTEAFF. In nucleotides, the CDR3 is TGTGCCAGCAACTCTCATTCAGGGTGGGACACTGAAGCTTTCTTT. Combining the CDR3 with reference TRBV28 and TRBJ1-1 gives the whole variable domain DVKVTQSSRYLVKRTGEKVFLECVQDMDHENMFWYRQDPGLGLRLIYFSYDVKMKEKGDIPEGYSVSREKKERFSLILESASTNQTSMYLCASNSHSGWDTEAFFGQGTRLTVV.

This rearrangement joins TRBV15 to TRBJ1-6, with a possible D match to TRBD1 (6 bases). The CDR3 contains 16 residues. V was clipped by 3 bases and J by 9 bases, with 18 bases between them. The germline V gene encodes CDR1 LNHNV and CDR2 YYDKDF (reference sequence). The CDR3: CATSRGQIGSASPLHF. CDR3 nucleotide sequence: TGTGCCACCAGCAGGGGACAAATAGGATCGGCTTCACCCCTCCACTTT.

This clone showed up just a few times. The V gene is TRBV19, the J gene TRBJ1-5; D is ambiguous. The V and J ends lost 3 bases and 11 bases respectively, with 17 bases between them. CDR1 LNHDA and CDR2 SQIVND come from the germline V gene (reference sequence). The length of the CDR3 is 14 residues. The CDR3 reads CASSMVGSFSAQHF. CDR3 coding DNA: TGTGCCAGTAGTATGGTAGGGTCCTTTTCGGCCCAGCATTTT.

This clone was detected only once. V usage is TRBV9 and J usage is TRBJ1-4, with TRBD1 as a possible D gene (5 bases). The V gene's germline CDR1 is SGDLS and CDR2 YYNGEE. This CDR3 is built from 16 residues. V lost 1 base and J 7 bases, leaving 17 bases between the germline ends. The CDR3 bases are TGTGCCAGCAGCGTAACCACCGGGACGCGGGGTGAAAAACTGTTTTTT. As protein: CASSVTTGTRGEKLFF.

This clone was detected ten times or more. CDR3 amino acids: CASRYQGGLTEAFF. DNA for the CDR3: TGTGCCAGCAGGTATCAAGGGGGCCTCACTGAAGCTTTCTTT. V gene TRBV5-6 combines with J gene TRBJ1-1; 7 bases agree with TRBD1. J lost 4 bases, V lost 5 bases, and 8 bases had no gene match. This CDR3 has 14 residues. CDR1 and CDR2 from the germline V gene are SGHDT and YYEEEE.